These 17 T cell receptor beta chains came from one sample sequenced in a study of CD8 T cells in Susac syndrome. It was with random hexamers that 0.5 to 1 ug RNA was reverse transcribed. MiXCR, run by TCRdb on the immunoSEQ multiplex PCR reads, gives a single entry per CDR3 protein. Among around 140,000 distinct CDR3 sequences listed, 75% to 90% were seen once. Sample: CD8+ T cells from PBMCs. The receptors stem from a human donor with multiple sclerosis.

This chain uses TRBV7-9 with TRBJ2-1, with 13 positions matching TRBD2. This CDR3 region has 19 residues. CDR1 SEHNR and CDR2 FQNEAQ come from the germline V gene (reference sequence). V dropped 6 bases and J dropped 0; count of bases not matched to a gene: 11. The CDR3 coding sequence is TGTGCCAGCAGTTCAACTAGCGGGGGGGCCTGGAGCTCCTACAATGAGCAGTTCTTC. Translation: CASSSTSGGAWSSYNEQFF.

The chain is built from TRBV7-9 and TRBJ1-2; tentatively, D is TRBD1 (5 bases). Germline CDR1 SEHNR, CDR2 FQNEAQ (reference sequence). The CDR3 length is 12 residues. V gave up 5 bases and J gave up 4 bases, with 8 bases separating them. The CDR3 nucleotides read TGTGCCAGCAGCGACGGGGCCTATGGCTACACCTTC. Amino acid sequence: CASSDGAYGYTF.

This sequence joins TRBV15 and TRBJ2-1; TRBD2 agrees at 11 bases. Germline V gives CDR1 LNHNV, CDR2 YYDKDF (reference sequence). The J segment lost 4 bases and the V segment lost 0 bases, leaving 2 bases of the junction unmatched. The CDR3 runs 16 residues. The CDR3 DNA sequence: TGTGCCACCAGCAGAGAGACTAGCGGGGCGTACAATGAGCAGTTCTTC. It codes for CATSRETSGAYNEQFF.

This clonotype came up once. The J gene is TRBJ2-3, the V gene TRBV27, with D possibly TRBD2 on 5 matching bases. CDR3 length: 15 residues. Trimming removed 7 bases at V and 2 bases at J, with 16 bases between. CDR1 and CDR2 (germline): MNHEY, SMNVEV (reference sequence). CDR3 bases: TGTGCCAGCACTCACATCGGGGAGAACACAGATACGCAGTATTTT. It yields the protein CASTHIGENTDTQYF.

The chain carries TRBV6-5 and TRBJ2-2; D unresolved. Trimming pared 0 bases from V and 1 base from J, leaving 12 bases between. Germline CDR1 and CDR2: MNHEY and SVGAGI. The CDR3 has 17 residues. The CDR3 bases are TGTGCCAGCAGTTACTCGAATTCGGTTTTGAACACCGGGGAGCTGTTTTTT. Translating gives CASSYSNSVLNTGELFF.

This clonotype was seen more than once but under ten times. The chain carries TRBV7-9 and TRBJ2-7, with unresolved D. Trimming stripped 2 bases from V and 1 base from J, with 12 bases between. The CDR3 runs 15 residues. Looked up from germline, CDR1 is SEHNR and CDR2 is FQNEAQ (reference sequence). As DNA, the CDR3 is TGTGCCAGCAGCTTATTTTCCGAGATTTCCTACGAGCAGTACTTC. Residues: CASSLFSEISYEQYF.

Remarks on this clonotype: At one end, the junction sequence differs from germline, possibly due to a read error. V usage is TRBV9 and J usage is TRBJ1-1, with D unresolved. Germline CDR1 reads SGDLS; CDR2 reads YYNGEE. The CDR3 runs to 14 residues. The DNA of the CDR3 is TGTGCCAGCAGCGTAGTCGTAGGGAACTCTGAAGCTTTCTTT. As protein: CASSVVVGNSEAFF. Drawing the rest from reference TRBV9 and TRBJ1-1, the complete variable domain is DSGVTQTPKHLITATGQRVTLRCSPRSGDLSVYWYQQSLDQGLQFLIQYYNGEERAKGNILERFSAQQFPDLHSELNLSSLELGDSALYFCASSVVVGNSEAFFGQGTRLTVV.

The chain has TRBV4-3 and TRBJ2-1; D not certain. From germline, CDR1 is LGHNA and CDR2 YSLEER. CDR3 size: 18 residues. V lost 4 bases and J 2 bases, leaving 21 bases between the germline ends. In DNA form, the CDR3 reads TGCGCCAGCAGCCGCCGTCTTTGGACCGCAGAGGCCTACAATGAGCAGTTCTTC. As protein: CASSRRLWTAEAYNEQFF.

A remark on this clonotype: Compared with germline, one end of the junction differs, possibly owing to a read error. The chain carries TRBV5-1 and TRBJ2-5; 7 nucleotides agree with TRBD1. The length of the CDR3 is 18 residues. In germline, CDR1 is SGHRS, CDR2 YFSETQ. CDR3 amino acids: CAGSLLPRDRDLQETQYF. CDR3 bases: TGCGCCGGCAGCTTGTTACCCCGGGACAGAGACCTTCAAGAGACCCAGTACTTC. The full variable domain, in which reference TRBV5-1 and TRBJ2-5 provide the parts outside the CDR3, is KAGVTQTPRYLIKTRGQQVTLSCSPISGHRSVSWYQQTPGQGLQFLFEYFSETQRNKGNFPGRFSGRQFSNSRSEMNVSTLELGDSALYLCAGSLLPRDRDLQETQYFGPGTRLLVL.

This chain joins TRBV7-9 and TRBJ1-2; D might be TRBD1 (6 bases). This CDR3 spans 14 amino acids. CDR1 and CDR2 (germline): SEHNR, FQNEAQ (reference sequence). The germline V and J ends were trimmed by 5 bases and 8 bases, with 18 bases remaining between them. The CDR3, as DNA: TGTGCCAGCAGCCAACCCCCGGACAGATACGGCTACACCTTC. It is translated as CASSQPPDRYGYTF.

This chain joins TRBV5-1 and TRBJ1-6; 11 bases are a match to TRBD1. The CDR3 loop spans 14 amino acids. Germline values: CDR1 SGHRS, CDR2 YFSETQ. V dropped 3 bases and J dropped 9; count of bases not matched to a gene: 2. CDR3 nucleotides: TGCGCCAGCAGCTGGACAGGGGGCGGTTCACCCCTCCACTTT. Its protein product is CASSWTGGGSPLHF.

This chain's CDR3 is CASSLVTGELFF. As DNA, the CDR3 is TGTGCCAGCAGTTTAGTCACCGGGGAGCTGTTTTTT. This rearrangement joins TRBV27 to TRBJ2-2; D is unclear. Trimming removed 2 bases at V and 4 bases at J, with 2 bases between. The germline V gene encodes CDR1 MNHEY and CDR2 SMNVEV (reference sequence). The CDR3 runs to 12 residues.

This clonotype appeared a few times. The chain uses TRBV6-1 and TRBJ2-7; 7 bases fit TRBD2. The junction had 6 bases not matched to a gene; V was cut back by 6 bases and J by 7 bases. The germline V gene has CDR1 MNHNS and CDR2 SASEGT. The CDR3 contains 12 residues. CDR3 region: CASSLLGGEQYF. The CDR3 DNA sequence: TGTGCCAGCAGCCTCCTGGGAGGGGAGCAGTACTTC.

In regard to this clonotype: The conserved phenylalanine or tryptophan is not found at the CDR3 terminus, so this likely reflects a read error. V is TRBV27 and J is TRBJ1-2; weak D call: TRBD1 (6 bases). Germline V CDR1 and CDR2: MNHEY, SMNVEV (reference sequence). Deletions cut 5 bases from V and 4 bases from J, with 14 bases between. The CDR3 spans 14 residues. CDR3 residues: CASSRAGQTYGYTL. The CDR3 region has the DNA TGTGCCAGCAGTCGAGCAGGACAGACCTATGGCTACACCCTC.

This chain joins TRBV4-3 and TRBJ2-1; TRBD2 aligns across 8 bases. The CDR3 has 17 residues. Trimming took 0 bases from V and 2 from J; bases not matched to a gene: 6. Germline lookup yields CDR1 LGHNA and CDR2 YSLEER. As DNA, the CDR3 is TGCGCCAGCAGCCAAGACCTAGCGGGCGGGGCCTACAATGAGCAGTTCTTC. Translating it yields CASSQDLAGGAYNEQFF.

The count of this clonotype is one. This chain's CDR3 is CASSQEGLAGGTGELFF. CDR3 bases: TGCGCCAGCAGCCAAGAGGGGCTAGCGGGAGGCACCGGGGAGCTGTTTTTT. The chain joins TRBV4-1 to TRBJ2-2; 11 positions match TRBD2. Germline V gives CDR1 MGHRA, CDR2 YSYEKL. V dropped 0 bases and J dropped 4; count of bases not matched to a gene: 4. The CDR3 runs 17 residues.

The V call is TRBV7-3, the J call TRBJ2-3; unclear D gene. CDR3 size: 15 residues. The V gene's germline CDR1 is SGHTA and CDR2 FQGTGA. V shed 0 bases and J shed 4 bases, with 11 bases lying between them. This chain's CDR3 is CASSLTFADADTQYF. DNA for the CDR3: TGTGCCAGCAGCTTAACGTTCGCGGACGCAGATACGCAGTATTTT.